The entry below describes one T cell receptor beta chain. Its antigen is not identified. CD8 cells classed as naive were CD45RO-negative and positively selected for CCR7, excluding terminally differentiated effector memory CD45RA+ cells. The sample comes from a study of shared clonotypes between healthy human individuals. Study-wide results and caveats: Clonotype sharing across a few donors was observed for 4% to 6.5% of naive CD4 clonotypes.

A deep-level run was used for the assay. Measured with immunoSEQ multiplex PCR; TCRdb has only the in-frame clones, and not every one. The table shows some 2 million clones, with less than 95% occurring only once. The TCR was taken from a man aged 18-30 years in good health. Sequenced material: naive CD8+ T cells sorted from blood.

CDR3 in DNA: TGTGCCAGCAGCTTAGTGGTGACGAGCTCCTACAATGAGCAGTTCTTC. Translating gives CASSLVVTSSYNEQFF. V and J are TRBV7-6 and TRBJ2-1; D gene unclear. This CDR3 is 16 amino acids long. Trimming took 1 base from V and 0 from J, leaving 10 bases between them. Germline assignment: CDR1 SGHVS and CDR2 FNYEAQ.